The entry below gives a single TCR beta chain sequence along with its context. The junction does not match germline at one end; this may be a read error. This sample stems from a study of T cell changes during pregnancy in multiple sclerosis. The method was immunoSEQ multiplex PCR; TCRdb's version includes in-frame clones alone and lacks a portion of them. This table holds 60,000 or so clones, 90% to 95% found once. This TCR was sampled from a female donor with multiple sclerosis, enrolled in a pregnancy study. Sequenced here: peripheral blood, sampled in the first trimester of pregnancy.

The CDR3 reads CASRLAGQPPYEQYF. Written as DNA, the CDR3 is TGTGCCAGCAGGTTAGCCGGACAGCCCCCCTACGAGCAGTACTTC. This chain uses TRBV11-2 with TRBJ2-7; tentatively, D is TRBD1 (6 bases). The CDR3 runs to 15 residues. CDR1 and CDR2 from the germline V gene are SGHAT and FQNNGV.